One and the same sample provided the 25 T cell receptor beta chains below, sequenced in a study of memory CD4+ T cells and cytomegalovirus serostatus. Measured with immunoSEQ multiplex PCR; TCRdb has only the in-frame clones, and not every one. The sample yields some 39,000 clones, roughly three quarters seen once. The sort gate was single viable CD3+CD4+CD8-CD45RO+ cells for memory CD4+ T cells. Material for sequencing was memory CD4+ T cells from blood. Receptors originate from an adult in good health and CMV-seronegative.

The chain uses TRBV2 and TRBJ1-3; TRBD1 aligns across 9 bases. V was pared by 6 bases and J by 4 bases, with 7 bases of the junction left unmatched. There are 15 residues in the CDR3. In germline, CDR1 is SNHLY, CDR2 FYNNEI. This CDR3 reads CASRQQGAEGNTIYF. In DNA form, the CDR3 reads TGTGCCAGCAGGCAACAGGGGGCGGAAGGAAACACCATATATTTT. Full variable domain (rest looked up from reference TRBV2 and TRBJ1-3): EPEVTQTPSHQVTQMGQEVILRCVPISNHLYFYWYRQILGQKVEFLVSFYNNEISEKSEIFDDQFSVERPDGSNFTLKIRSTKLEDSAMYFCASRQQGAEGNTIYFGEGSWLTVV.

This chain connects TRBV9 to TRBJ2-5; 7 bases match TRBD2. Trimming cost V 0 bases and J 1 base; bases outside gene matches: 6. The CDR3 consists of 16 residues. CDR1 and CDR2 from the germline V gene are SGDLS and YYNGEE. For the CDR3, the DNA is TGTGCCAGCAGCGTAGGGAGCGGGGTCATCCAAGAGACCCAGTACTTC. Translated, it gives CASSVGSGVIQETQYF.

V gene TRBV27 combines with J gene TRBJ2-2; D unclear. Germline V gene sequence: CDR1 MNHEY, CDR2 SMNVEV (reference sequence). The germline V and J ends were trimmed by 4 bases and 6 bases, with 12 bases remaining between them. This CDR3 spans 14 amino acids. The CDR3 DNA sequence: TGTGCCAGCAGTTCGGCTAGGTCAGCCGGGGAGCTGTTTTTT. It codes for CASSSARSAGELFF.

The CDR3 is CASGYETQYF. The CDR3 DNA is TGTGCCAGCGGATATGAGACCCAGTACTTC. The J gene is TRBJ2-5, the V gene TRBV19; no firm D call. V lost 9 bases to trimming and J lost 5 bases, with 7 bases between them. This CDR3 has 10 residues. Germline-derived CDR1 and CDR2 are LNHDA and SQIVND (reference sequence).

With respect to this clone: The junction differs from germline at one of its ends, possibly a read error. Other nucleotide sequences from this sample produce the same CDR3. The rearrangement joins TRBV6-4 to TRBJ2-2; D is unresolved. This CDR3 contains 14 residues. Germline CDR1 is MRHNA and CDR2 is SNTAGT. The CDR3 loop is CASSDTDRTGELFF. In DNA, the CDR3 is TGCGCCAGCAGTGACACGGACCGCACCGGGGAGCTGTTTTTT.

This chain's CDR3 is CASTQVAGETQYF. The CDR3 DNA reads TGTGCCAGTACCCAGGTAGCGGGGGAGACCCAGTACTTC. This chain joins TRBV19 and TRBJ2-5, with 8 bases matching TRBD2. V lost 7 bases, J lost 5 bases, and 6 bases stayed unmatched. The V gene's germline CDR1 is LNHDA and CDR2 SQIVND (reference sequence). The CDR3 extends over 13 amino acids.

The V gene is TRBV5-6, the J gene TRBJ2-7; tentatively, D is TRBD1 or TRBD2 (5 bases each). CDR1 and CDR2 from the germline V gene are SGHDT and YYEEEE. The CDR3 has 14 residues. V lost 0 bases, J lost 5 bases, and 12 bases lay in between. CDR3 nucleotide sequence: TGTGCCAGCAGCTTGGGGACACGGGGCAACGAGCAGTACTTC. The encoded protein is CASSLGTRGNEQYF.

This clone was counted a few times. V usage is TRBV6-5 and J usage is TRBJ2-7; D gene ambiguous. Germline V gene sequence: CDR1 MNHEY, CDR2 SVGAGI. Trimming cost V 3 bases and J 1 base, with 7 bases left between them. The CDR3 covers 13 residues. CDR3 residues: CASSYDESYEQYF. CDR3 nucleotides: TGTGCCAGCAGTTATGATGAGTCCTACGAGCAGTACTTC.

The V gene is TRBV27, the J gene TRBJ2-7, with D possibly being TRBD2 (5 bases). The length of the CDR3 is 16 residues. Germline V CDR1 and CDR2: MNHEY, SMNVEV (reference sequence). Deletions cut 3 bases from V and 2 bases from J, with 17 bases between. CDR3 residues: CASSLVGQLRAYEQYF. Here the CDR3 DNA reads TGTGCCAGCAGTTTGGTGGGTCAGTTGAGGGCCTACGAGCAGTACTTC.

A single count supports this clone. The chain has TRBV5-1 and TRBJ2-6, with a weak D call TRBD1 (6 bases). V was shortened by 4 bases and J by 0 bases, with 14 bases between the two germline ends. CDR1 is SGHRS and CDR2 is YFSETQ in the germline V gene. The CDR3 is 17 amino acids. For the CDR3, the DNA is TGCGCCAGCAGCCCGGGACATCAGAGCTCTGGGGCCAACGTCCTGACTTTC. The encoded protein is CASSPGHQSSGANVLTF.

This clone was picked up a small number of times. The chain combines TRBV9 with TRBJ1-2, with TRBD1 matching 7 bases. Germline CDR1 is SGDLS and CDR2 is YYNGEE. The V gene end was trimmed by 4 bases and the J gene end by 5 bases; junction bases not matched to a gene: 17. CDR3 length: 17 residues. CDR3 in amino acids: CASSSPWGGGTAYGYTF. DNA of the CDR3: TGTGCCAGCAGCTCCCCTTGGGGGGGCGGGACAGCGTATGGCTACACCTTC.

The rearrangement joins TRBV9 to TRBJ1-2, with a weak D call TRBD1 (6 bases). Trimming cost V 4 bases and J 8 bases, with 18 bases left between them. CDR3 size: 14 residues. Germline values: CDR1 SGDLS, CDR2 YYNGEE. CDR3 in DNA: TGTGCCAGCAGCCCTCCGGACAGATTAGAAGGCTACACCTTC. It is translated as CASSPPDRLEGYTF. The whole variable domain, filled in from reference TRBV9 and TRBJ1-2, reads DSGVTQTPKHLITATGQRVTLRCSPRSGDLSVYWYQQSLDQGLQFLIQYYNGEERAKGNILERFSAQQFPDLHSELNLSSLELGDSALYFCASSPPDRLEGYTFGSGTRLTVV.

This chain connects TRBV9 to TRBJ2-7; D is possibly TRBD1 (6 bases). The length of the CDR3 is 14 residues. Germline V gives CDR1 SGDLS, CDR2 YYNGEE. V gave up 4 bases and J gave up 1 base, with 12 bases separating them. The CDR3 nucleotides read TGTGCCAGCAGCCGGACAGAGGGGTCCTACGAGCAGTACTTC. Translating gives CASSRTEGSYEQYF. Based on the CDR3 plus reference TRBV9 and TRBJ2-7, the full variable domain is DSGVTQTPKHLITATGQRVTLRCSPRSGDLSVYWYQQSLDQGLQFLIQYYNGEERAKGNILERFSAQQFPDLHSELNLSSLELGDSALYFCASSRTEGSYEQYFGPGTRLTVT.

V usage is TRBV7-9 and J usage is TRBJ2-5, with 11 bases lining up with TRBD2. The germline CDR1 and CDR2 sequences are SEHNR and FQNEAQ (reference sequence). The CDR3 is 16 amino acids. Trimming at V came to 5 bases and at J to 5 bases, leaving 10 bases not matched to a gene. CDR3 region: CASSRERASGGETQYF. CDR3 bases: TGTGCCAGCAGCCGAGAGCGCGCTAGCGGGGGGGAGACCCAGTACTTC.

This chain links TRBV2 with TRBJ1-1; D remains ambiguous. The V and J ends lost 5 bases and 11 bases respectively, with 15 bases between them. The CDR3 extends over 12 amino acids. Looked up from germline, CDR1 is SNHLY and CDR2 is FYNNEI. CDR3 DNA: TGTGCCAGCAGTTCTTCTAGGGTATCGGCTTTCTTT. Translated, it gives CASSSSRVSAFF.

The chain carries TRBV29-1 and TRBJ2-3, with 9 bases identical to TRBD2. There are 13 residues in the CDR3. Germline V gene lookup returns CDR1 SQVTM and CDR2 ANQGSEA. V lost 2 bases, J lost 4 bases, and 1 base stayed unmatched. The CDR3 reads CSVEQRGADTQYF. The CDR3 nucleotides are TGCAGCGTTGAACAGCGGGGGGCAGATACGCAGTATTTT.

V and J are TRBV19 and TRBJ1-6; no reliable D call. Trimming stripped 3 bases from V and 5 bases from J, with 11 bases between. Germline-derived CDR1 and CDR2 are LNHDA and SQIVND (reference sequence). The CDR3 loop spans 15 amino acids. CDR3 amino acids: CASSIRFLDNSPLHF. Here the CDR3 DNA reads TGTGCCAGTAGTATCCGGTTTTTGGATAATTCACCCCTCCACTTT.

The J gene is TRBJ2-3, the V gene TRBV19, with D hard to call. The CDR3 sequence is 13 residues long. The V gene's germline CDR1 is LNHDA and CDR2 SQIVND (reference sequence). Trimming removed 1 base at V and 5 bases at J, with 7 bases between. The CDR3 nucleotides read TGTGCCAGTAGTATAGGTTTCAAAGATACGCAGTATTTT. Residues: CASSIGFKDTQYF.

CDR3 loop: CASMRGQDYEQYF. The CDR3 DNA is TGTGCCAGCATGCGGGGGCAAGACTACGAGCAGTACTTC. The V gene is TRBV2, the J gene TRBJ2-7; D is perhaps TRBD2 (7 bases). CDR3 length: 13 residues. The germline CDR1 and CDR2 sequences are SNHLY and FYNNEI. The V end was cut by 7 bases, the J end by 3 bases, with 13 bases between.

This sequence joins TRBV5-1 and TRBJ2-3, with TRBD2 as a possible D gene (5 bases). The CDR3 contains 14 residues. Germline assignment: CDR1 SGHRS and CDR2 YFSETQ. Trimming left V 4 bases short and J 0 bases short, with 9 bases between. CDR3 DNA: TGCGCCAGCAGCCAGGACTCTAGCACAGATACGCAGTATTTT. It specifies CASSQDSSTDTQYF.

The chain joins TRBV13 to TRBJ2-7; D may correspond to TRBD1 or TRBD2 (7 bases each). Germline CDR1 and CDR2: PRHDT and FYEKMQ (reference sequence). This CDR3 is 16 amino acids long. Trimming cost V 5 bases and J 2 bases, with 19 bases left between them. The CDR3 spells CASSPPRRGGTYEQYF. CDR3 DNA sequence: TGTGCCAGCAGCCCCCCCCGCAGGGGGGGCACCTACGAGCAGTACTTC.

The genes are TRBV11-2 and TRBJ2-3, with a weak D call TRBD2 (6 bases). This CDR3 region has 19 residues. V was cut by 5 bases and J by 1 base, with 25 bases left in between. Germline V gives CDR1 SGHAT, CDR2 FQNNGV. CDR3 amino acids: CASSPLFQFVGGGTDTQYF. CDR3 in DNA: TGTGCCAGCAGCCCCCTCTTCCAGTTTGTTGGCGGGGGCACAGATACGCAGTATTTT.

This clone occurred once. The J gene is TRBJ2-7, the V gene TRBV9; 9 bases line up with TRBD1. CDR3 length equals 15 residues. Germline trimming cut 2 bases from V and 5 bases from J; bases unmatched to any gene: 8. CDR1 and CDR2 (germline): SGDLS, YYNGEE. CDR3 loop: CASSVTGTGRNEQYF. CDR3 nucleotide sequence: TGTGCCAGCAGCGTTACCGGGACAGGGCGAAACGAGCAGTACTTC.

This clone was detected only a few times. The V and J genes are TRBV7-3 and TRBJ2-3, with 13 positions matching TRBD2. V was pared by 9 bases and J by 4 bases, with 10 bases of the junction left unmatched. The CDR3 runs 16 residues. Looked up from germline, CDR1 is SGHTA and CDR2 is FQGTGA. CDR3 in amino acids: CASSPRTSGGADTQYF. As DNA, the CDR3 is TGTGCCAGTTCCCCCCGGACTAGCGGGGGTGCAGATACGCAGTATTTT.

This rearrangement joins TRBV18 to TRBJ2-2; D is ambiguous. V lost 2 bases and J 3 bases, leaving 10 bases between the germline ends. Germline CDR1 is KGHSH and CDR2 is LQKENI. The CDR3 runs to 15 residues. CDR3 in amino acids: CASSPTASDTGELFF. The CDR3 DNA reads as TGTGCCAGCTCACCAACGGCTTCGGACACCGGGGAGCTGTTTTTT. Based on the CDR3 plus reference TRBV18 and TRBJ2-2, the full variable domain is NAGVMQNPRHLVRRRGQEARLRCSPMKGHSHVYWYRQLPEEGLKFMVYLQKENIIDESGMPKERFSAEFPKEGPSILRIQQVVRGDSAAYFCASSPTASDTGELFFGEGSRLTVL.